Below are 19 T cell receptor beta chains sequenced from a single sample in a study of CD8+ T cells in alopecia areata. Once RNA had been extracted, it was reverse transcribed into cDNA to act as the sequencing template. Profiled with immunoSEQ multiplex PCR; TCRdb holds only in-frame clones, not every one. The table shows fewer than 200,000 clones, with approximately 70% occurring only once. This sample comprised CD8+ T cells sorted from blood, obtained at week 0. Every receptor here comes from a human donor with alopecia areata.

The table lists this clone with a count of one. V usage is TRBV10-1 and J usage is TRBJ2-7; D assignment may be TRBD1 or TRBD2 (5 bases each). V was pared by 3 bases and J by 3 bases, with 15 bases between. The CDR3 spans 15 residues. Looked up from germline, CDR1 is WNHNN and CDR2 is SYGVQD (reference sequence). The CDR3 nucleotides read TGCGCCAGCAGTGAAGGCCTGGGGGACCGCTACGAGCAGTACTTC. Translation: CASSEGLGDRYEQYF.

As concerns this clone: Distinct nucleotide sequences in the sample also encode this CDR3. The rearrangement joins TRBV9 to TRBJ2-2; D is undetermined. The CDR3 sequence is 11 residues long. Trimming took off 0 bases at V and 8 bases at J, with 2 bases between the two ends. Germline V gives CDR1 SGDLS, CDR2 YYNGEE. The CDR3 loop reads CASSVAGELFF. The CDR3 bases are TGTGCCAGCAGCGTAGCGGGGGAGCTGTTTTTT.

The J gene is TRBJ1-2, the V gene TRBV14; 7 nucleotides line up with TRBD1. The CDR3 extends over 13 amino acids. V trimming: 3 bases; J trimming: 7 bases; junction bases outside the gene matches: 5. Germline V gene sequence: CDR1 SGHDN, CDR2 FVKESK. CDR3 region: CASSHETGFGYTF. The DNA of the CDR3 is TGTGCCAGCAGCCACGAGACAGGGTTTGGCTACACCTTC.

CDR3: CSAPSWKGDGYTF. DNA for the CDR3: TGCAGCGCCCCCTCTTGGAAGGGTGATGGCTACACCTTC. The genes are TRBV29-1 and TRBJ1-2, with D unclear. The length of the CDR3 is 13 residues. Germline V gene data show CDR1 as SQVTM and CDR2 as ANQGSEA. V lost 7 bases and J lost 6, with 18 bases in between.

The chain employs TRBV11-2 and TRBJ2-1; tentatively, D is TRBD2 (6 bases). The germline V gene encodes CDR1 SGHAT and CDR2 FQNNGV. Trimming took off 1 base at V and 8 bases at J, with 15 bases between the two ends. The CDR3 consists of 15 residues. The CDR3 here is CASSLGVGGRDEQFF. The CDR3 region has the DNA TGTGCCAGCAGCTTAGGAGTGGGGGGTAGGGATGAGCAGTTCTTC.

Regarding this clone: Sequence at one end of the junction differs from germline and may be a read error. The chain links TRBV9 to TRBJ1-2; D gene uncertain. CDR3 length: 13 residues. Germline CDR1 is SGDLS and CDR2 is YYNGEE. As DNA, the CDR3 is TGTGCCAGCAGGGTCAGCGGTAACGATGGCTACACCTTC. The encoded protein is CASRVSGNDGYTF.

The V and J genes are TRBV30 and TRBJ1-2; 10 nucleotides line up with TRBD1. The CDR3 loop spans 15 amino acids. V shed 2 bases and J 5 bases; nucleotides not matched to a gene: 8. Germline CDR1 GTSNPN, CDR2 SVGIG (reference sequence). CDR3: CAWSLGDRGRYGYTF. The CDR3 DNA reads as TGTGCCTGGAGTCTTGGGGACAGGGGACGTTATGGCTACACCTTC.

This chain connects TRBV5-4 to TRBJ2-7; 9 nucleotides align to TRBD1. Germline loops: CDR1 SGHNT, CDR2 YYREEE (reference sequence). CDR3 length equals 14 residues. Trimming cost V 4 bases and J 2 bases; bases outside gene matches: 4. The CDR3 nucleotides read TGTGCCAGCAGCGCAGGACAGGGGACCTACGAGCAGTACTTC. Its protein product is CASSAGQGTYEQYF.

The chain employs TRBV7-9 and TRBJ1-1, with a tentative D call TRBD1 (6 bases). V lost 0 bases, J lost 7 bases, and 9 bases lay in between. Germline V CDR1 and CDR2: SEHNR, FQNEAQ (reference sequence). This CDR3 contains 13 residues. The CDR3 bases are TGTGCCAGCAGCTTAGCATGGGGACATGAAGCTTTCTTT. This translates into CASSLAWGHEAFF. Based on the CDR3 plus reference TRBV7-9 and TRBJ1-1, the full variable domain is DTGVSQNPRHKITKRGQNVTFRCDPISEHNRLYWYRQTLGQGPEFLTYFQNEAQLEKSRLLSDRFSAERPKGSFSTLEIQRTEQGDSAMYLCASSLAWGHEAFFGQGTRLTVV.

In its sample, this clone was seen a few times. The chain combines TRBV7-2 with TRBJ2-5; D unresolved. The CDR3 length is 12 residues. The V end lost 5 bases, the J end lost 4 bases, and 8 bases lay between the germline ends. Looked up from germline, CDR1 is SGHTA and CDR2 is FQGNSA. The CDR3 loop is CASSLDVETQYF. The CDR3 DNA reads TGTGCCAGCAGCCTAGATGTAGAGACCCAGTACTTC.

This clone has just a few counts. The chain uses TRBV4-1 and TRBJ1-1; D remains unclear. Trimming took 0 bases from V and 8 from J, leaving 7 bases between them. The CDR3 totals 12 residues. From germline, CDR1 is MGHRA and CDR2 YSYEKL. In nucleotides, the CDR3 is TGCGCCAGCAGCCAAGATCCTGCAGAAGCTTTCTTT. This sequence encodes CASSQDPAEAFF.

The V and J genes are TRBV29-1 and TRBJ2-6; D gene ambiguous. The CDR3 consists of 15 residues. V lost 2 bases to trimming and J lost 0 bases, with 8 bases between them. Germline CDR1 and CDR2: SQVTM and ANQGSEA. The CDR3 DNA follows: TGCAGCGTTGAACGGAGTACCTCTGGGGCCAACGTCCTGACTTTC. Encoded protein: CSVERSTSGANVLTF.

This clone was picked up one time. The chain combines TRBV4-1 with TRBJ1-6, with TRBD1 as a possible D gene (5 bases). V was pared by 3 bases and J by 9 bases, with 15 bases between. Germline loops: CDR1 MGHRA, CDR2 YSYEKL. The CDR3 covers 15 residues. CDR3: CASSQPGTVPSPLHF. The CDR3 DNA is TGCGCCAGCAGCCAGCCCGGGACCGTTCCTTCACCCCTCCACTTT.

This clone occurred a few times. The chain has TRBV29-1 and TRBJ2-3, with D uncertain. Trimming removed 7 bases from V and 1 base from J, with 6 bases in between. Germline CDR1 reads SQVTM; CDR2 reads ANQGSEA. The CDR3 spans 11 residues. The CDR3, as DNA: TGCAGCGACGCCGGCACAGATACGCAGTATTTT. It codes for CSDAGTDTQYF.

The table lists this clone with a few counts. The rearrangement joins TRBV30 to TRBJ1-5; 9 bases align to TRBD1. The CDR3 is 14 amino acids. J lost 7 bases, V lost 3 bases, and 7 bases had no gene match. Germline V gene data show CDR1 as GTSNPN and CDR2 as SVGIG (reference sequence). CDR3 sequence reads: CAWRDRGYVQPQHF. The CDR3 DNA reads as TGTGCCTGGAGGGACAGGGGATATGTCCAGCCCCAGCATTTT.

The chain combines TRBV12-2 with TRBJ2-7; TRBD1 is the table's D call and was not checked against the DNA. TRBV12-2 is described as a pseudogene. CDR3 length equals 12 residues. The CDR3 protein is CASRLTGYEQYF. The CDR3 region has the DNA TGTGCAAGTCGCTTGACAGGGTACGAGCAGTACTTC.

This clone was observed a handful of times. The J gene is TRBJ1-1, the V gene TRBV4-1, with D possibly being TRBD1 (5 bases). The V end was cut by 2 bases, the J end by 1 base, with 8 bases between. The CDR3 extends over 14 amino acids. The V gene's germline CDR1 is MGHRA and CDR2 YSYEKL. CDR3 sequence (DNA): TGCGCCAGCAGCCAAACAGGTTGGAACACTGAAGCTTTCTTT. Protein product: CASSQTGWNTEAFF.

The rearrangement uses TRBV7-8 and TRBJ2-1; 7 bases line up with TRBD1. Germline CDR1 SGHVS, CDR2 FQNEAQ. J was trimmed by 12 bases and V by 2 bases; bases with no gene match: 25. The CDR3 covers 19 residues. The CDR3 loop is CASSLRLGGGTEKIGGQFF. DNA for the CDR3: TGTGCCAGCAGCTTACGCCTTGGGGGTGGGACAGAGAAGATTGGTGGGCAGTTCTTC.

The rearrangement joins TRBV4-1 to TRBJ2-3; 7 bases fit TRBD1. Germline V lookup: CDR1 MGHRA, CDR2 YSYEKL. The V segment lost 5 bases and the J segment 4 bases; nucleotides outside the gene matches: 6. The CDR3 covers 14 residues. CDR3 nucleotide sequence: TGCGCCAGCAGCTCCGGACAGGCTGCAGATACGCAGTATTTT. Protein sequence: CASSSGQAADTQYF.